The source of this T cell receptor (beta chain) is a study of PD-1 blockade in classical Hodgkin lymphoma. The ends were cut back, 4 bases at V and 0 bases at J, with 6 bases in the middle. The CDR3 consists of 14 residues. CDR1 is SGHVS and CDR2 is FNYEAQ in the germline V gene. TCRdb's table, derived via immunoSEQ multiplex PCR, lists solely in-frame clones and lacks some. The sample includes about 13,000 clones, 65% to 85% of them seen just once. Time point denoted: cycle 4 day 1 (C4D1), after more than five weeks of nivolumab. Every patient relapsed after autologous stem cell transplantation, and brentuximab vedotin exposure varied. This clone was counted between two and nine times.

The specimen was peripheral blood mononuclear cells (PBMCs), collected before the fourth cycle of nivolumab. The rearrangement joins TRBV7-6 to TRBJ1-4; D is ambiguous. This receptor was taken from a human donor with classical Hodgkin lymphoma. Written as DNA, the CDR3 is TGTGCCAGCAGCTACAGTGCAACTAATGAAAAACTGTTTTTT. It codes for CASSYSATNEKLFF.